A selection of T cell receptor beta chains follows, all from one sample in a study of neurological immune-mediated disorders. One entry per CDR3 protein, called by TCRdb with MiXCR from the 5' RACE reads. The sample consists of some 80,000 distinct CDR3 sequences, 5% to 6% of them appearing once. Sequences were obtained from PBMCs. The receptor source for this set is a woman aged 60 to 75 with multiple sclerosis. CDR3s include the opening cysteine and the closing phenylalanine or tryptophan. A clone size is listed for some rows: how often the clone was seen (once, few, many), or a class if it is expanded.

abundance	v_gene	j_gene	CDR3aa
many	TRBV12-3/TRBV12-4	TRBJ1-4	CASSRGQGANEKLFF
-	TRBV5-6	TRBJ1-4	CASSLLGSANEKLFF
many	TRBV24-1	TRBJ2-1	CATSDSGGVDNEQFF
-	TRBV2	TRBJ2-1	CASSGTQDNEQFF
once	TRBV29-1	TRBJ2-7	CSVEYGYEQYF
many	TRBV5-1	TRBJ2-5	CASTYSGERQETQYF
-	TRBV5-1	TRBJ2-1	CASSLRTSGGNEQFF
few	TRBV5-6	TRBJ1-3	CASSSGTGTYSGNTIYF
many	TRBV14	TRBJ2-2	CASSRIWDTGELFF
few	TRBV30	TRBJ1-5	CAWSPGPNQPQHF
many	TRBV7-9	TRBJ2-5	CASSLSGGQETQYF
many	TRBV5-1	TRBJ2-1	CASSFDNEQFF
many	TRBV9	TRBJ1-2	CASSVTGGYTF
many	TRBV15	TRBJ1-1	CATSRDRENTEAFF
few	TRBV6-6	TRBJ1-5	CASRRQINQPQHF
-	TRBV18	TRBJ1-1	CASSMTGGGKEAFF